Listed below are T cell receptor beta chains from one sample, sequenced in a study of T cell responses to AZD1222 COVID-19 vaccine. Assay used: immunoSEQ multiplex PCR; TCRdb lists only in-frame clones, some missing. The table includes 80,000 to 90,000 clones, approximately 90% detected once. Sample: peripheral blood, taken on day 0 of MenACWY control vaccination. Source of these receptors: an adult in good health. Both conserved end residues are part of each CDR3. The D gene is left open where the match is weak. Some rows have no size entry. The others give once, few or many, or a class for an expanded clone.

CDR3 length,clone size,V gene,D gene,J gene,CDR3 protein,CDR3 DNA
15,.,TRBV9,TRBD1,TRBJ2-3,CASSLGRGQGDTQYF,TGTGCCAGCAGCTTGGGAAGGGGACAGGGAGATACGCAGTATTTT
15,.,TRBV7-2,.,TRBJ1-1,CASSPQGPTNTEAFF,TGTGCCAGCAGCCCCCAGGGACCCACGAACACTGAAGCTTTCTTT
18,.,TRBV9,TRBD2,TRBJ2-1,CASSVGLAPEFPYNEQFF,TGTGCCAGCAGCGTGGGACTAGCGCCCGAGTTTCCCTACAATGAGCAGTTCTTC
15,.,TRBV28,TRBD1,TRBJ1-5,CASREQDRVNQPQHF,TGTGCCAGCAGAGAACAAGACAGGGTCAATCAGCCCCAGCATTTT
17,.,TRBV19,.,TRBJ2-1,CASSIEYRAERYNEQFF,TGTGCCAGTAGTATAGAGTACCGAGCGGAGAGATACAATGAGCAGTTCTTC
15,.,TRBV7-3,.,TRBJ1-4,CASSLTLGSSEKLFF,TGTGCCAGCAGCTTAACCCTGGGGTCTAGTGAAAAACTGTTTTTT
13,.,TRBV10-1,.,TRBJ2-2,CASSLETAGELFF,TGCGCCAGTTCACTAGAGACCGCCGGGGAGCTGTTTTTT
17,.,TRBV27,TRBD1,TRBJ1-2,CASGKGQGGGSDYGYTF,TGTGCCAGCGGAAAAGGACAGGGTGGGGGGTCTGACTATGGCTACACCTTC
15,.,TRBV11-1,.,TRBJ2-1,CASSFSGLAFNEQFF,TGTGCCAGCAGCTTTAGTGGGCTAGCTTTTAATGAGCAGTTCTTC
15,.,TRBV5-1,.,TRBJ2-1,CASSFGTSSYNEQFF,TGCGCCAGCAGCTTCGGTACCAGCTCCTACAATGAGCAGTTCTTC
12,.,TRBV30,TRBD2,TRBJ2-7,CAWRLAGGEQYF,TGTGCCTGGAGACTAGCGGGAGGCGAGCAGTACTTC
18,.,TRBV6-1,TRBD2,TRBJ2-2,CASSVNYGLAGATGELFF,TGTGCCAGCAGTGTTAATTATGGACTAGCGGGAGCCACCGGGGAGCTGTTTTTT
16,.,TRBV23-1,TRBD1,TRBJ2-7,CASSFNPRDRANEQYF,TGCGCCAGCAGCTTTAACCCCCGGGACAGGGCGAACGAGCAGTACTTC
15,.,TRBV20-1,TRBD2,TRBJ2-5,CSASKTSGRGETQYF,TGCAGTGCTAGTAAGACTAGCGGGAGGGGTGAGACCCAGTACTTC
15,few,TRBV19,.,TRBJ1-1,CASTPRDFGNTEAFF,TGTGCCAGTACCCCCCGGGATTTTGGGAACACTGAAGCTTTCTTT
16,.,TRBV24-1,.,TRBJ2-2,CATSDSPPGNTGELFF,TGTGCCACCAGTGACTCCCCCCCCGGGAACACCGGGGAGCTGTTTTTT
14,.,TRBV7-9,TRBD1,TRBJ1-2,CASSLAGGAYGYTF,TGTGCCAGCAGCCTAGCAGGGGGCGCCTATGGCTACACCTTC
16,.,TRBV19,TRBD2,TRBJ2-1,CASSIWNSGTYNEQFF,TGTGCCAGTAGTATTTGGAATAGCGGGACCTACAATGAGCAGTTCTTC
13,.,TRBV12-3/TRBV12-4,.,TRBJ1-5,CASSGQPNQPQHF,TGTGCCAGCAGCGGACAGCCCAATCAGCCCCAGCATTTT
16,.,TRBV4-2,TRBD2,TRBJ2-7,CASSPNQRELVHEQYF,TGTGCCAGCAGCCCGAACCAGCGGGAGTTGGTGCACGAGCAGTACTTC
14,.,TRBV5-1,TRBD1,TRBJ2-5,CASSLGQGEETQYF,TGCGCCAGCAGCTTGGGACAGGGGGAAGAGACCCAGTACTTC
12,.,TRBV6-5,TRBD1,TRBJ2-7,CASRDRYTEQYF,TGTGCCAGCAGGGACAGGTACACCGAGCAGTACTTC
14,.,TRBV28,.,TRBJ1-1,CASSYGGEVPEAFF,TGTGCCAGCAGCTACGGGGGAGAGGTCCCTGAAGCTTTCTTT
18,once,TRBV25-1,.,TRBJ1-4,CASSDPWGSAKTNEKLFF,TGTGCCAGCAGTGACCCATGGGGGTCTGCGAAAACTAATGAAAAACTGTTTTTT
14,.,TRBV6-5,.,TRBJ1-5,CASSRAGGPLPQHF,TGTGCCAGCAGTAGGGCTGGAGGGCCGCTGCCCCAGCATTTT
13,.,TRBV7-8,TRBD1,TRBJ1-6,CASSRDSNSPLHF,TGTGCCAGCAGCCGGGACAGCAATTCACCCCTCCACTTT
12,once,TRBV2,TRBD1,TRBJ2-7,CASRGDSYEQYF,TGTGCCAGCAGAGGGGACAGCTACGAGCAGTACTTC
15,once,TRBV5-1,.,TRBJ1-1,CASSPGPGANTEAFF,TGCGCCAGCAGCCCCGGCCCAGGAGCGAACACTGAAGCTTTCTTT
15,.,TRBV28,.,TRBJ1-3,CASNGQSYSGNTIYF,TGTGCCAGCAACGGACAGTCCTACTCTGGAAACACCATATATTTT
13,.,TRBV10-3,TRBD1,TRBJ2-7,CAISGGQGNEQYF,TGTGCCATCAGTGGCGGACAGGGCAACGAGCAGTACTTC
18,.,TRBV29-1,TRBD2,TRBJ2-1,CSVVVLRGSGRRSNEQFF,TGCAGCGTTGTTGTCCTCCGAGGGAGCGGGAGGAGAAGTAATGAGCAGTTCTTC
15,.,TRBV5-5,.,TRBJ1-2,CASSLGADSNYGYTF,TGTGCCAGCAGCTTGGGGGCGGACAGCAACTATGGCTACACCTTC
15,.,TRBV7-2,.,TRBJ1-3,CASSWGAGSGNTIYF,TGTGCCAGCAGCTGGGGGGCGGGCTCTGGAAACACCATATATTTT
16,.,TRBV19,.,TRBJ2-6,CASSIRVLSGANVLTF,TGTGCCAGTAGTATCCGGGTTCTCTCTGGGGCCAACGTCCTGACTTTC
15,.,TRBV6-5,.,TRBJ1-2,CASSYSGRPNYGYTF,TGTGCCAGCAGTTACTCGGGCAGGCCTAACTATGGCTACACCTTC
14,.,TRBV2,.,TRBJ1-2,CASDVRASIYGYTF,TGTGCCAGCGATGTCAGAGCTTCCATCTATGGCTACACCTTC
16,.,TRBV4-2,TRBD1,TRBJ1-3,CASSQEPAGQGYTIYF,TGTGCCAGCAGCCAAGAACCTGCGGGACAGGGGTACACCATATATTTT
12,few,TRBV6-2/TRBV6-3,TRBD1,TRBJ1-2,CASSLDRAGYTF,TGTGCCAGCAGCCTGGACAGGGCTGGCTACACCTTC
14,.,TRBV7-9,TRBD2,TRBJ2-7,CASSFGGRAYEQYF,TGTGCCAGCAGCTTCGGAGGGAGGGCCTACGAGCAGTACTTC
13,.,TRBV10-3,.,TRBJ1-1,CAISLSLNTEAFF,TGTGCCATCAGTCTCAGTTTGAACACTGAAGCTTTCTTT
12,.,TRBV29-1,.,TRBJ2-5,CSVGPLQETQYF,TGCAGCGTCGGACCGCTCCAAGAGACCCAGTACTTC
15,.,TRBV5-6,.,TRBJ2-3,CASSFDSQVTDTQYF,TGTGCCAGCAGCTTTGATTCCCAGGTCACAGATACGCAGTATTTT
11,.,TRBV7-9,.,TRBJ1-1,CASGTDTEAFF,TGTGCCAGCGGAACAGATACTGAAGCTTTCTTT